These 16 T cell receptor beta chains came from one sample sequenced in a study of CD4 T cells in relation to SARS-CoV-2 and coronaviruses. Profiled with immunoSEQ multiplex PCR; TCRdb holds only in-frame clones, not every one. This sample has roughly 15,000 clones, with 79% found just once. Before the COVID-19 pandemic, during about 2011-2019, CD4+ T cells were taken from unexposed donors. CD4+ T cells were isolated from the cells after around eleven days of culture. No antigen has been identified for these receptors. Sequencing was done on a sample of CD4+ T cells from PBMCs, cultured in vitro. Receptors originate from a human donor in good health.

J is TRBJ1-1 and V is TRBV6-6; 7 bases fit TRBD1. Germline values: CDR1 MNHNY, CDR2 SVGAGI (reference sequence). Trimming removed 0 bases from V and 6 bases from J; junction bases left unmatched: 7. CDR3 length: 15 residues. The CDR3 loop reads CASSYSTGRGAEAFF. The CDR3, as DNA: TGTGCCAGCAGTTACTCGACAGGGAGGGGTGCTGAAGCTTTCTTT.

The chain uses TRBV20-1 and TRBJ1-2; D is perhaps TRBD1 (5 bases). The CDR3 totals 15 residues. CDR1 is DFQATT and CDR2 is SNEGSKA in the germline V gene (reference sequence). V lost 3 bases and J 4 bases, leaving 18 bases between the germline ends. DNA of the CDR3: TGCAGTGCTAGTATCCCAGGGTCGGACGCCTATGGCTACACCTTC. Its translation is CSASIPGSDAYGYTF.

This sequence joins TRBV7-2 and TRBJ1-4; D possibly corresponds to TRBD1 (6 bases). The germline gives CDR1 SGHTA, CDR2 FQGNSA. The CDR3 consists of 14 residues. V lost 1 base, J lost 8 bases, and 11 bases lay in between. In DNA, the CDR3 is TGTGCCAGCAGCTTAGTCAGGGGAGGGGAAAAACTGTTTTTT. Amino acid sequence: CASSLVRGGEKLFF.

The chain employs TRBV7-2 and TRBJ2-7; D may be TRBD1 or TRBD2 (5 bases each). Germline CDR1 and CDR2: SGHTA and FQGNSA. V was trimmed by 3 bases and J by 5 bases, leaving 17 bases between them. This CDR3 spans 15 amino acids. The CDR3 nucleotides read TGTGCCAGCAGCTTGGGACGGAACGCCCGGAACGAGCAGTACTTC. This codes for CASSLGRNARNEQYF.

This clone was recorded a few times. The CDR3 bases are TGTGCCAGCAGCTTAATAGGGCTGACGGTAGAGCAGTACTTC. It yields the protein CASSLIGLTVEQYF. The rearrangement uses TRBV7-2 and TRBJ2-7; D not resolved. This CDR3 has 14 amino acids. Germline V lookup: CDR1 SGHTA, CDR2 FQGNSA. Trimming shortened V by 2 bases and J by 7 bases, and 15 bases separated the two germline ends.

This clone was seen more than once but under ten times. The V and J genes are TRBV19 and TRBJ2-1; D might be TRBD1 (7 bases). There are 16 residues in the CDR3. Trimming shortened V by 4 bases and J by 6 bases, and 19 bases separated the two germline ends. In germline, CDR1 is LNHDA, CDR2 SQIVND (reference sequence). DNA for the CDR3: TGTGCCAGTAGTACAGCCGGGAGACAGGGTACCAATGAGCAGTTCTTC. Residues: CASSTAGRQGTNEQFF.

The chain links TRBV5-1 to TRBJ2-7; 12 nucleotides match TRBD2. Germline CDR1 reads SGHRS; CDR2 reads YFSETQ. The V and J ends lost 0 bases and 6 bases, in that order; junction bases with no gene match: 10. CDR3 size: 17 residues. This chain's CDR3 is CASSLVASGGAGREQYF. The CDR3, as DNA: TGCGCCAGCAGCTTGGTCGCTAGCGGGGGGGCCGGGCGCGAGCAGTACTTC.

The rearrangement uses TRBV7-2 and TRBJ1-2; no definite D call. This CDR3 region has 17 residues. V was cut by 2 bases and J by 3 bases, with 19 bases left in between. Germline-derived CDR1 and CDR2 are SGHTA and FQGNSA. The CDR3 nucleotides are TGTGCCAGCAGCTTATCGGGAGGACCGGGAAAGGACTATGGCTACACCTTC. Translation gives CASSLSGGPGKDYGYTF.

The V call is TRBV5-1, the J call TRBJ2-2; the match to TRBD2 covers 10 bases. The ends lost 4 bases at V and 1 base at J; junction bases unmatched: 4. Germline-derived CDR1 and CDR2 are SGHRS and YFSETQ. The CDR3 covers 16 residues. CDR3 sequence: CASSLRTSGNTGELFF. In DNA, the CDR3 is TGCGCCAGCAGCCTACGGACTAGCGGGAACACCGGGGAGCTGTTTTTT.

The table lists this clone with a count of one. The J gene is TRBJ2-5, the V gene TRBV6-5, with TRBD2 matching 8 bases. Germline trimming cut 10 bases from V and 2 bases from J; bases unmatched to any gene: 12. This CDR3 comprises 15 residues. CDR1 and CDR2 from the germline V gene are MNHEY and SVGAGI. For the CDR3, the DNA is TGTGCCACTACAGTTGGGACTAGACAACAAGAGACCCAGTACTTC. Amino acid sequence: CATTVGTRQQETQYF.

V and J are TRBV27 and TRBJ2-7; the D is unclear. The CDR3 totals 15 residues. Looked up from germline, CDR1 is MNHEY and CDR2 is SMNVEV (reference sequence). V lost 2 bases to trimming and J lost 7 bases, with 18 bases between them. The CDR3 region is CASSLSFVAGWEQYF. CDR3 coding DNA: TGTGCCAGCAGTTTAAGTTTTGTTGCCGGATGGGAGCAGTACTTC.

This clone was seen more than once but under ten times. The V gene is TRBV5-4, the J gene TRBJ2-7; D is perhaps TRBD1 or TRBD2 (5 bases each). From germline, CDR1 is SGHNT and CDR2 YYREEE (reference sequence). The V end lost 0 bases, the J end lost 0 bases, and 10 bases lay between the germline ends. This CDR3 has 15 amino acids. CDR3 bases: TGTGCCAGCAGCTTGGCGGGGCAGTTCTCCTACGAGCAGTACTTC. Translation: CASSLAGQFSYEQYF.

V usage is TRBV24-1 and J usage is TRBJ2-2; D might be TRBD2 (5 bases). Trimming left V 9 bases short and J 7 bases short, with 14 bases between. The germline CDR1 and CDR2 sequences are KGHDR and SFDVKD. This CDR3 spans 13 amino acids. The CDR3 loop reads CATASSAGGELFF. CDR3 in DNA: TGTGCCACCGCGTCGTCGGCGGGCGGGGAGCTGTTTTTT.

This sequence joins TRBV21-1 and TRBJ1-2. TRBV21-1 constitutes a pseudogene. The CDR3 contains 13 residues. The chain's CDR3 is CASTRDGVYGYTF. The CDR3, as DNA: TGTGCCAGCACCCGAGACGGAGTCTATGGCTACACCTTC.

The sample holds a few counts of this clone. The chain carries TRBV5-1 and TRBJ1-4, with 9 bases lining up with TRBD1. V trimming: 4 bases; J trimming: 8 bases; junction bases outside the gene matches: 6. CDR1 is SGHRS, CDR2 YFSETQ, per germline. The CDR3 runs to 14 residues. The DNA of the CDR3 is TGCGCCAGCAGCACGACAGGGGGTGAGGAAAAACTGTTTTTT. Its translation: CASSTTGGEEKLFF. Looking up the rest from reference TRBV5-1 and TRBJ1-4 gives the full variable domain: KAGVTQTPRYLIKTRGQQVTLSCSPISGHRSVSWYQQTPGQGLQFLFEYFSETQRNKGNFPGRFSGRQFSNSRSEMNVSTLELGDSALYLCASSTTGGEEKLFFGSGTQLSVL.

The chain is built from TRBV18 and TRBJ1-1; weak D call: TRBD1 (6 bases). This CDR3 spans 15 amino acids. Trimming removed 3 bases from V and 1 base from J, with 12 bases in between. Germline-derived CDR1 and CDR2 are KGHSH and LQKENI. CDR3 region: CASSPARGANTEAFF. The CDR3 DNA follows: TGTGCCAGCTCACCTGCCAGGGGCGCGAACACTGAAGCTTTCTTT.